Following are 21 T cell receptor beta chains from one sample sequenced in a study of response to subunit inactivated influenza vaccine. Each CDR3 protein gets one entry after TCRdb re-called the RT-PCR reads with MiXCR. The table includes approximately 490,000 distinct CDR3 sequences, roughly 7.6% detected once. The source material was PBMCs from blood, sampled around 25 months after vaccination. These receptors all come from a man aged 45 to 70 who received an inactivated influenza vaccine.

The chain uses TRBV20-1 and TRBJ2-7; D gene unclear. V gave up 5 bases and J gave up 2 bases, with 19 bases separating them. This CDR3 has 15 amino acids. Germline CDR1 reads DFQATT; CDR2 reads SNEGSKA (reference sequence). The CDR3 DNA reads TGCAGTGCTTCGCCGGCAGACCGATTTGCCTACGAGCAGTACTTC. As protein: CSASPADRFAYEQYF.

The CDR3 DNA is TGCAGCGCTCGGGGGGACAGGGGTAGAAATGAGCAGTTCTTC. Protein sequence: CSARGDRGRNEQFF. The chain combines TRBV29-1 with TRBJ2-1; 10 bases are shared with TRBD1. Germline values: CDR1 SQVTM, CDR2 ANQGSEA. With V trimmed by 7 bases and J by 7 bases, 10 bases remained unmatched. The CDR3 runs 14 residues.

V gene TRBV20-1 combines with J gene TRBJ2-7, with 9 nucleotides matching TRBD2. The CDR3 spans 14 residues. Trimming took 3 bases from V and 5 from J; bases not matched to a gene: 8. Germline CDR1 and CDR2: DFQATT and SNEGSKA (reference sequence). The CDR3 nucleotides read TGCAGTGCTAGCCCTAGCGGGGTAACCGACGAGCAGTACTTC. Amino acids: CSASPSGVTDEQYF.

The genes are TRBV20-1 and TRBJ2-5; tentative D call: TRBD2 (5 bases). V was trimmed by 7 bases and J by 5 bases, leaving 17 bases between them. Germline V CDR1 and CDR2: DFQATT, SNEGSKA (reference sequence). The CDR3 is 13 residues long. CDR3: CSVGGGWGETQYF. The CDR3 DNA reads TGCAGTGTCGGAGGCGGATGGGGTGAGACCCAGTACTTC.

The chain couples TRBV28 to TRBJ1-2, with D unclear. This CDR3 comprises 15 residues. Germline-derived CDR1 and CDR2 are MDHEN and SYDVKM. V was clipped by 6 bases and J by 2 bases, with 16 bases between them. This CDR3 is CASRYARLQNYGYTF. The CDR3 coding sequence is TGTGCCAGCAGATACGCCCGTTTACAGAACTATGGCTACACCTTC.

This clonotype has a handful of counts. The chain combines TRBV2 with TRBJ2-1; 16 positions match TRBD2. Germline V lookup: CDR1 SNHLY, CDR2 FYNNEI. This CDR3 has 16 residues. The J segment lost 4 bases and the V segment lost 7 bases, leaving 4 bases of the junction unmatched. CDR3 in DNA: TGTGCCAGCATGCCGGGACTAGCGGGGGGGTACAATGAGCAGTTCTTC. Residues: CASMPGLAGGYNEQFF.

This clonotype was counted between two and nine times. CDR3 loop: CSATHPSLGIRGEQYF. The DNA of the CDR3 is TGCAGTGCTACCCACCCCTCGTTGGGAATACGTGGCGAGCAGTACTTC. The V gene is TRBV20-1, the J gene TRBJ2-7; D gene ambiguous. V was clipped by 4 bases and J by 6 bases, with 25 bases between them. The CDR3 sequence is 16 residues long. The V gene's germline CDR1 is DFQATT and CDR2 SNEGSKA (reference sequence).

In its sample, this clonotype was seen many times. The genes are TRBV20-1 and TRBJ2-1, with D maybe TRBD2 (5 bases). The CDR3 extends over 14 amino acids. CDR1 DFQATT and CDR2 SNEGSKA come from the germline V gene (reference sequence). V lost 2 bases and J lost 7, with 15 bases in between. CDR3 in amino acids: CSARRGPPGNEQFF. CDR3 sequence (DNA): TGCAGTGCTAGAAGAGGCCCCCCGGGGAATGAGCAGTTCTTC.

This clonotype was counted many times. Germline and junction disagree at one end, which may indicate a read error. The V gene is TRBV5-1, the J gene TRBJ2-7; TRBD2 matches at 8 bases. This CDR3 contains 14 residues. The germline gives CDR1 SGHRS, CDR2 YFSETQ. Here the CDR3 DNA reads TGTGCCAGCAGTTTGCTGGCGGGGGGTTATGAGCAGTACTTC. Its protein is CASSLLAGGYEQYF.

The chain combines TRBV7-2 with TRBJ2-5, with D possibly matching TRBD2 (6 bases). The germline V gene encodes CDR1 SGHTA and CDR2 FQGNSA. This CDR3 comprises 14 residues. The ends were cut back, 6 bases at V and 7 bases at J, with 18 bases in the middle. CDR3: CASSPNAGRATQYF. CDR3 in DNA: TGTGCCAGCAGTCCGAACGCCGGGAGAGCGACCCAGTACTTC.

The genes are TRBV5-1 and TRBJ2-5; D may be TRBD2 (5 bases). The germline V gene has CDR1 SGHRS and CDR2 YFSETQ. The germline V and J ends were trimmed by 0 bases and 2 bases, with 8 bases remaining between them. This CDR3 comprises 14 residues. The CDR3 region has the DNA TGCGCCAGCAGCTTGGGGGAGTTTCAAGAGACCCAGTACTTC. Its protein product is CASSLGEFQETQYF.

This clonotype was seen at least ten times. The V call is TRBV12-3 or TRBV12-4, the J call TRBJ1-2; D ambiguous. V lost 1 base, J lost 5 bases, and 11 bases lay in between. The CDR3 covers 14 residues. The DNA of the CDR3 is TGTGCCAGCAGTTTAGTGCCGGGATTTTATGGCTACACCTTC. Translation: CASSLVPGFYGYTF.

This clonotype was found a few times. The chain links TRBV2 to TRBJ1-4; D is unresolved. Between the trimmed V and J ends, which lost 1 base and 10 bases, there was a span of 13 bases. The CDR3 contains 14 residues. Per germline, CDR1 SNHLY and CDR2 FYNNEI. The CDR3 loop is CASSEGAGPGKLFF. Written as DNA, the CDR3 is TGTGCCAGCAGTGAAGGAGCCGGTCCTGGAAAACTGTTTTTT.

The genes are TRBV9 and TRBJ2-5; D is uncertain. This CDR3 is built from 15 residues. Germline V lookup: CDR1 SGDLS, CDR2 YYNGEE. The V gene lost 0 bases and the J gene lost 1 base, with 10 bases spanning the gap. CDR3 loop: CASSVGVDGQETQYF. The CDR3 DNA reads TGTGCCAGCAGCGTAGGGGTGGATGGCCAAGAGACCCAGTACTTC.

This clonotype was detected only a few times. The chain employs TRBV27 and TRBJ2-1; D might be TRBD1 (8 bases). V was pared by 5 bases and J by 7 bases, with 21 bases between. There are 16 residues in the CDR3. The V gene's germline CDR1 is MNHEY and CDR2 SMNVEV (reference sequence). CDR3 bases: TGTGCCAGCAGTCCCCCACCAGGACAGGGAGGGAATGAGCAGTTCTTC. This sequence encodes CASSPPPGQGGNEQFF.

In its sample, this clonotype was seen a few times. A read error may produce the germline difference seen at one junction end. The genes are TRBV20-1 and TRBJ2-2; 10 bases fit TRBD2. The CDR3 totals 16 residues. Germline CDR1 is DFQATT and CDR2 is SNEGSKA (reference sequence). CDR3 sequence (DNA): TGCAGTTCTAGTACTAGCGGGATCCTCGGTACCGGGGAGCTGTTTTTT. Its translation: CSSSTSGILGTGELFF.

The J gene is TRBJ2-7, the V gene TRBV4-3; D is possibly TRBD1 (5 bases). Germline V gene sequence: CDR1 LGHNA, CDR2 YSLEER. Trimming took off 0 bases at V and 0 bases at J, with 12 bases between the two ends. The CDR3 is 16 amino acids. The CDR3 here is CASSQDQGKGSYEQYF. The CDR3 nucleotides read TGCGCCAGCAGCCAAGATCAGGGTAAGGGCTCCTACGAGCAGTACTTC.

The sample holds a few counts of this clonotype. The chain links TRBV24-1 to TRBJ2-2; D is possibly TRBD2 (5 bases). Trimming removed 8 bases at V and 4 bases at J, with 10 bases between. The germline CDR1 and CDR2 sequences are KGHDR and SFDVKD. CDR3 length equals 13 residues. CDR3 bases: TGTGCCACCAAGGGAGTCGGCACCGGGGAGCTGTTTTTT. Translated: CATKGVGTGELFF.

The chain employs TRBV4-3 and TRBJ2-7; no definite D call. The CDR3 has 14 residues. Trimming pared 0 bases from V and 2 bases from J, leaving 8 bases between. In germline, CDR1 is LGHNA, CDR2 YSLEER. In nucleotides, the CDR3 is TGCGCCAGCAGCCAAGATGAACAGACCTACGAGCAGTACTTC. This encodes CASSQDEQTYEQYF.

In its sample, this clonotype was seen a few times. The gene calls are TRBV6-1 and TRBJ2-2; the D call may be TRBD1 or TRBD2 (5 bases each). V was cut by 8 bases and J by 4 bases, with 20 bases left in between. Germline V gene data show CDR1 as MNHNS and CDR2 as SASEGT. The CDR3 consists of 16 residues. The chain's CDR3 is CASCRSGTVGTGELFF. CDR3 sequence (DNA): TGTGCCAGCTGCCGCTCCGGGACCGTCGGCACCGGGGAGCTGTTTTTT.

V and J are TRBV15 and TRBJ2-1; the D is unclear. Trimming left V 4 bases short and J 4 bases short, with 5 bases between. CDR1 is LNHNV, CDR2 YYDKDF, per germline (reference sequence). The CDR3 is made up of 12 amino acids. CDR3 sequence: CATSTIYNEQFF. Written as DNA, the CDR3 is TGTGCCACCAGCACAATTTACAATGAGCAGTTCTTC.